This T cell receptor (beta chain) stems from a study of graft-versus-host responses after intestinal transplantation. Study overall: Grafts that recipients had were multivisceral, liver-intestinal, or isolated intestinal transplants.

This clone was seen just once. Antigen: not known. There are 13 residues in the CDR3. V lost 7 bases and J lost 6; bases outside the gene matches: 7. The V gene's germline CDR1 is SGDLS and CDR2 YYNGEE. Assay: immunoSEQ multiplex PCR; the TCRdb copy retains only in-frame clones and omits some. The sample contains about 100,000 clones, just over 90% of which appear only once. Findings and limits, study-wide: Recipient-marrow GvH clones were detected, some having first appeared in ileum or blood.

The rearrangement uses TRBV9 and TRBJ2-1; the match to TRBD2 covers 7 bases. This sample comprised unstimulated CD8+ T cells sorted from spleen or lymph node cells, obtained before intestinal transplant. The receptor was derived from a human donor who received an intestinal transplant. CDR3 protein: CASHPTSSNEQFF. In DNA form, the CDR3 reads TGTGCCAGCCACCCGACTAGCTCCAATGAGCAGTTCTTC.